The 24 T cell receptor beta chains below come from one sample, sequenced in a study of T cell responses to AZD1222 COVID-19 vaccine. Produced via immunoSEQ multiplex PCR; TCRdb's table is partial and in-frame only. The data hold about 90,000 clones, with around 90% observed a single time. The sample in question was peripheral blood, obtained on day 0 of MenACWY control vaccination. Receptors originate from an adult in good health.

The V and J genes are TRBV7-2 and TRBJ1-6; tentatively, D is TRBD1 (5 bases). Germline CDR1 reads SGHTA; CDR2 reads FQGNSA. V gave up 0 bases and J gave up 7 bases, with 13 bases separating them. This CDR3 is 16 amino acids long. Written as DNA, the CDR3 is TGTGCCAGCAGCTTAGCAGTGGGACCTTTAAATTCACCCCTCCACTTT. It encodes CASSLAVGPLNSPLHF.

For this clone: The germline gene is not matched at one end of the junction; a read error may be the cause. The J gene is TRBJ2-5, the V gene TRBV7-7; D is unclear. This CDR3 comprises 13 residues. Germline V gives CDR1 SSHAT, CDR2 FNYEAQ (reference sequence). CDR3 nucleotide sequence: TGTGCTAGCAGCTTAGCTAGACAAGAGACCCAGTACTTC. This encodes CASSLARQETQYF. Full variable domain (rest looked up from reference TRBV7-7 and TRBJ2-5): GAGVSQSPRYKVTKRGQDVTLRCDPISSHATLYWYQQALGQGPEFLTYFNYEAQPDKSGLPSDRFSAERPEGSISTLTIQRTEQRDSAMYRCASSLARQETQYFGPGTRLLVL.

The chain recombines TRBV7-2 with TRBJ2-3; possibly TRBD2 for D (6 bases). V was clipped by 1 base and J by 4 bases, with 15 bases between them. The CDR3 has 16 residues. Germline assignment: CDR1 SGHTA and CDR2 FQGNSA. CDR3 sequence reads: CASSLVGGELPDTQYF. The CDR3 DNA reads as TGTGCCAGCAGCTTAGTAGGCGGGGAGTTGCCAGATACGCAGTATTTT.

The CDR3 DNA is TGTGCCAGTAGTAAGGCCGGGGCTACCTATAGCAATCAGCCCCAGCATTTT. Its translation: CASSKAGATYSNQPQHF. The V gene is TRBV19, the J gene TRBJ1-5, with D maybe TRBD1 (5 bases). V was clipped by 4 bases and J by 0 bases, with 16 bases between them. The CDR3 runs to 17 residues. Germline CDR1 LNHDA, CDR2 SQIVND (reference sequence).

The V call is TRBV20-1, the J call TRBJ2-5; no definite D call. Deletions cut 1 base from V and 4 bases from J, with 4 bases between. The CDR3 totals 11 residues. Germline V CDR1 and CDR2: DFQATT, SNEGSKA (reference sequence). DNA of the CDR3: TGCAGTGCTAGAGCGCGAGAGACCCAGTACTTC. Protein sequence: CSARARETQYF.

This clone appeared once. The gene calls are TRBV5-4 and TRBJ2-1; D is undetermined. This CDR3 is built from 16 residues. V lost 2 bases and J lost 0, with 12 bases in between. CDR1 is SGHNT, CDR2 YYREEE, per germline (reference sequence). CDR3 residues: CASSLEATSSYNEQFF. The CDR3 coding sequence is TGTGCCAGCAGCTTAGAGGCCACCAGCTCCTACAATGAGCAGTTCTTC.

This clone was seen only a few times. V gene TRBV3-1 (or the pseudogene TRBV3-2) combines with J gene TRBJ2-1, with D possibly being TRBD2 (6 bases). CDR1 and CDR2 (germline): LGHDT, YNNKEL (reference sequence). V was cut by 5 bases and J by 6 bases, with 17 bases left in between. This CDR3 is 15 amino acids long. CDR3 region: CASSNLGLQGNEQFF. CDR3 nucleotide sequence: TGTGCCAGCAGCAACTTGGGACTCCAGGGCAATGAGCAGTTCTTC.

This clone was seen only a few times. This sequence joins TRBV21-1 and TRBJ2-7; TRBD2 reflects the table's D call only, with no check against the DNA. TRBV21-1 corresponds to a pseudogene. The CDR3 has 15 amino acids. This CDR3 is CASSKVWPERGEQYF. CDR3 DNA: TGTGCCAGCAGCAAAGTTTGGCCGGAGCGGGGGGAGCAGTACTTC.

The rearrangement links TRBV18 to TRBJ2-3; no clear D gene. Germline assignment: CDR1 KGHSH and CDR2 LQKENI. Trimming removed 0 bases from V and 0 bases from J, with 7 bases in between. This CDR3 contains 15 residues. The CDR3 DNA reads TGTGCCAGCTCACCACCATCACGAAGCACAGATACGCAGTATTTT. Its translation is CASSPPSRSTDTQYF. Supplemented by reference TRBV18 and TRBJ2-3, the full variable domain reads NAGVMQNPRHLVRRRGQEARLRCSPMKGHSHVYWYRQLPEEGLKFMVYLQKENIIDESGMPKERFSAEFPKEGPSILRIQQVVRGDSAAYFCASSPPSRSTDTQYFGPGTRLTVL.

This clone was seen a handful of times. V is TRBV24-1 and J is TRBJ2-7; TRBD1 matches at 7 bases. CDR3 size: 16 residues. J was trimmed by 1 base and V by 2 bases; bases with no gene match: 7. The V gene's germline CDR1 is KGHDR and CDR2 SFDVKD. The CDR3 spells CATSDSAGTESYEQYF. In nucleotides, the CDR3 is TGTGCCACCAGTGATTCTGCAGGGACAGAATCCTACGAGCAGTACTTC.

The rearrangement uses TRBV6-2 or TRBV6-3 and TRBJ1-2; tentative D call: TRBD1 (5 bases). The CDR3 extends over 12 amino acids. V was shortened by 2 bases and J by 7 bases, with 8 bases between the two germline ends. The germline V gene encodes CDR1 MNHEY and CDR2 SVGEGT. The CDR3 sequence: CASSYEGFGYTF. Written as DNA, the CDR3 is TGTGCCAGCAGTTACGAGGGGTTTGGCTACACCTTC.

V and J are TRBV18 and TRBJ1-5; D is unclear. The CDR3 spans 15 residues. Germline CDR1 KGHSH, CDR2 LQKENI. V was shortened by 1 base and J by 10 bases, with 17 bases between the two germline ends. The CDR3 DNA follows: TGTGCCAGCTCACCACGGGCAGGCCCCCGGGGTCCCCAGCATTTT. Translated: CASSPRAGPRGPQHF.

The chain recombines TRBV15 with TRBJ2-7; 16 bases agree with TRBD2. Germline V gene sequence: CDR1 LNHNV, CDR2 YYDKDF (reference sequence). This CDR3 is built from 18 residues. J lost 3 bases, V lost 3 bases, and 8 bases had no gene match. The DNA for the CDR3 is TGTGCCACCAGCAGGAAACCGGGACTAGCGGGGGGGCTCTACGAGCAGTACTTC. It specifies CATSRKPGLAGGLYEQYF. Complete variable domain (other parts from reference TRBV15 and TRBJ2-7): DAMVIQNPRYQVTQFGKPVTLSCSQTLNHNVMYWYQQKSSQAPKLLFHYYDKDFNNEADTPDNFQSRRPNTSFCFLDIRSPGLGDTAMYLCATSRKPGLAGGLYEQYFGPGTRLTVT.

The V and J genes are TRBV11-1 and TRBJ1-5; 7 bases are a match to TRBD1. J lost 7 bases, V lost 4 bases, and 4 bases had no gene match. The CDR3 runs to 13 residues. CDR1 is SGHAT and CDR2 is FQDESV in the germline V gene (reference sequence). The CDR3 coding sequence is TGTGCCAGCAGCTCCGACAGGGACCAGCCCCAGCATTTT. The encoded protein is CASSSDRDQPQHF.

The chain joins TRBV2 to TRBJ2-5, with 9 positions matching TRBD1. CDR1 and CDR2 from the germline V gene are SNHLY and FYNNEI. Trimming at V came to 9 bases and at J to 3 bases, leaving 8 bases not matched to a gene. This CDR3 region has 14 residues. CDR3 loop: CASSSGTGKETQYF. The CDR3 DNA sequence: TGTGCCAGTTCATCCGGGACAGGGAAAGAGACCCAGTACTTC.

The chain combines TRBV5-1 with TRBJ2-2; D perhaps matches TRBD1 (6 bases). Trimming left V 1 base short and J 3 bases short, with 13 bases between. The germline V gene has CDR1 SGHRS and CDR2 YFSETQ. This CDR3 contains 16 residues. As DNA, the CDR3 is TGCGCCAGCAGCTTGATGGGGGCCGCGGACACCGGGGAGCTGTTTTTT. This codes for CASSLMGAADTGELFF.

The chain has TRBV27 and TRBJ2-1; D remains unclear. V lost 3 bases and J lost 9, with 9 bases in between. The CDR3 has 12 residues. The germline V gene encodes CDR1 MNHEY and CDR2 SMNVEV (reference sequence). The DNA of the CDR3 is TGTGCCAGCAGTTTTAGTGGCGGTGAGCAGTTCTTC. Translation: CASSFSGGEQFF.

The chain links TRBV2 to TRBJ2-7, with 11 nucleotides matching TRBD2. Germline loops: CDR1 SNHLY, CDR2 FYNNEI. V dropped 8 bases and J dropped 1; count of bases not matched to a gene: 1. CDR3 size: 13 residues. This CDR3 is CASGTSGSYEQYF. The CDR3 region has the DNA TGTGCCAGCGGGACTAGCGGTTCCTACGAGCAGTACTTC.

The chain employs TRBV6-5 and TRBJ2-1, with 7 nucleotides matching TRBD2. CDR1 is MNHEY, CDR2 SVGAGI, per germline. Germline trimming cut 8 bases from V and 4 bases from J; bases unmatched to any gene: 8. The CDR3 is 14 residues long. CDR3 DNA: TGTGCCAGCCAGTTGGGGGGGAATTACAATGAGCAGTTCTTC. Amino acid sequence: CASQLGGNYNEQFF.

The chain carries TRBV6-4 and TRBJ1-2; no firm D call. The CDR3 is 15 residues long. Germline CDR1 is MRHNA and CDR2 is SNTAGT. V was trimmed by 7 bases and J by 0 bases, leaving 15 bases between them. The CDR3: CASTGSPRSNYGYTF. CDR3 DNA: TGTGCCAGCACTGGGTCTCCCCGCTCTAACTATGGCTACACCTTC.

The CDR3 loop is CASSLSAGELFF. The CDR3 DNA reads as TGTGCCAGCAGCTTGTCTGCTGGGGAGCTGTTTTTT. This rearrangement joins TRBV5-6 to TRBJ2-2; no firm D call. This CDR3 comprises 12 residues. Between the trimmed V and J ends, which lost 1 base and 8 bases, there was a span of 6 bases. The germline V gene encodes CDR1 SGHDT and CDR2 YYEEEE.

The chain recombines TRBV7-2 with TRBJ1-5, with D perhaps matching TRBD1 (6 bases). V lost 5 bases to trimming and J lost 9 bases, with 14 bases between them. CDR1 is SGHTA and CDR2 is FQGNSA in the germline V gene. The CDR3 is 13 amino acids. CDR3 bases: TGTGCCAGCAGCCGACAGGAGCCTGGGCCCCAGCATTTT. As protein: CASSRQEPGPQHF.

The genes are TRBV6-5 and TRBJ2-7, with D unresolved. The CDR3 totals 14 residues. Germline lookup yields CDR1 MNHEY and CDR2 SVGAGI. V was cut by 6 bases and J by 6 bases, with 18 bases left in between. The CDR3 coding sequence is TGTGCCAGCAGCGCAGGACCAAGAAGCTCCGAGCAGTACTTC. Its translation: CASSAGPRSSEQYF.

This clone has only one observation. The genes are TRBV10-3 and TRBJ1-2; 10 bases agree with TRBD1. V gave up 0 bases and J gave up 7 bases; unmatched junction bases: 14. Per germline, CDR1 ENHRY and CDR2 SYGVKD. The CDR3 length is 18 residues. CDR3 in amino acids: CAISESDFLDRGQSGYTF. The CDR3 DNA sequence: TGTGCCATCAGTGAGTCGGATTTCCTCGACAGGGGGCAAAGTGGCTACACCTTC.